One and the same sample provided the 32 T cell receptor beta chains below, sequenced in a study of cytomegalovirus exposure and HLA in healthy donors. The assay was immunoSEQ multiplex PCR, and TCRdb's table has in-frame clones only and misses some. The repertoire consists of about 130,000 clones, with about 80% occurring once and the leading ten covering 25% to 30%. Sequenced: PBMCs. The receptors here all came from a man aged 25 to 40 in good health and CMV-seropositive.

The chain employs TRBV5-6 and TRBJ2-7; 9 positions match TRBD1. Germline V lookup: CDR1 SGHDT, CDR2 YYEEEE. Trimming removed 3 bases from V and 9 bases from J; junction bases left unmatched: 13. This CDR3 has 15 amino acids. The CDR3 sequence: CASSWAGTGTSGQYF. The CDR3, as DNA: TGTGCCAGCAGCTGGGCCGGGACAGGGACTTCTGGGCAGTACTTC.

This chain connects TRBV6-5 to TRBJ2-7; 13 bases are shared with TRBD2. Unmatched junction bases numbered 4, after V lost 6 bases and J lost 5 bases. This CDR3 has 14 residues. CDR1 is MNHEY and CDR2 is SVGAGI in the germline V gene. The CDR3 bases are TGTGCCAGCAGCCCCGGACTAGCGGGGGACGAGCAGTACTTC. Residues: CASSPGLAGDEQYF.

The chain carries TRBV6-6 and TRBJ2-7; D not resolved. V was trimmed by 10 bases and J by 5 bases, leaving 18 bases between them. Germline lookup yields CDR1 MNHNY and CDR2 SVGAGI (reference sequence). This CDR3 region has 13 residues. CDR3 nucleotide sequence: TGTGCCATCAGCTTTCAGGATAACCACGAGCAGTACTTC. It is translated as CAISFQDNHEQYF.

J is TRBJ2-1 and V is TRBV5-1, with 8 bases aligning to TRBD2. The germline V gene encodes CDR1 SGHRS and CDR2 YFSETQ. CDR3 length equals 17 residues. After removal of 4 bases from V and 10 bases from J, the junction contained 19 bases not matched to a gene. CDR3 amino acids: CASSPAGGVRVDGEQFF. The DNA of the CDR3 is TGCGCCAGCAGCCCGGCCGGGGGGGTCCGCGTTGATGGGGAGCAGTTCTTC.

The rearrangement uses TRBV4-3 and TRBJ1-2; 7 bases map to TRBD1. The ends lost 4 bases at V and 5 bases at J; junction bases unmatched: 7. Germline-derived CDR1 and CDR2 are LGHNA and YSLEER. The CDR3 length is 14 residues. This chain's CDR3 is CASSRDSPSYGYTF. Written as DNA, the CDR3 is TGCGCCAGCAGCCGGGACAGTCCCTCTTATGGCTACACCTTC.

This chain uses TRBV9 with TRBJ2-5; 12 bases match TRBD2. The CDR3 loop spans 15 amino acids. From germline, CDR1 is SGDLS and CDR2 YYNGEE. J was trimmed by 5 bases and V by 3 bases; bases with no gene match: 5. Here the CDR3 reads CASSAGLAGRETQYF. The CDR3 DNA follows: TGTGCCAGCAGCGCAGGACTAGCGGGAAGGGAGACCCAGTACTTC.

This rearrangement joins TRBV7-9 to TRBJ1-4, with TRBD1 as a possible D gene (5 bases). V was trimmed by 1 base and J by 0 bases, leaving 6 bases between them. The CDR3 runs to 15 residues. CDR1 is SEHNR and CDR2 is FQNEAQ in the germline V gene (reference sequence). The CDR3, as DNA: TGTGCCAGCAGCTTAGGGGGCCCAACTAATGAAAAACTGTTTTTT. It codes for CASSLGGPTNEKLFF.

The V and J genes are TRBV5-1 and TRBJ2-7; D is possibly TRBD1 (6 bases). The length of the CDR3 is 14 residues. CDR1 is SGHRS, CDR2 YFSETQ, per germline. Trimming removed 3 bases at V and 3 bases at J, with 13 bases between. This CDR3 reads CASSYRDTGYEQYF. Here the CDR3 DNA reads TGCGCCAGCAGCTACCGGGACACGGGCTACGAGCAGTACTTC.

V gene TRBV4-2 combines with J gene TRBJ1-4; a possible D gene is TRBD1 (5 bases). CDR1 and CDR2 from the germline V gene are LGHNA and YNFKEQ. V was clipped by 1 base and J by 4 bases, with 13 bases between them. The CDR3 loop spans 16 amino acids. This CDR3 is CASSQVGPGLNEKLFF. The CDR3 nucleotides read TGTGCCAGCAGCCAAGTGGGGCCAGGCCTTAATGAAAAACTGTTTTTT.

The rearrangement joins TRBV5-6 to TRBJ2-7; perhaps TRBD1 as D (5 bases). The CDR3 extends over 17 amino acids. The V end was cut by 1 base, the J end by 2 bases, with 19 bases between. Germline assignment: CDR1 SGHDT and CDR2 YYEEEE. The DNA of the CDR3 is TGTGCCAGCAGCTTGTTAGGGGATCCGGACGGGCCCTACGAGCAGTACTTC. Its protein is CASSLLGDPDGPYEQYF.

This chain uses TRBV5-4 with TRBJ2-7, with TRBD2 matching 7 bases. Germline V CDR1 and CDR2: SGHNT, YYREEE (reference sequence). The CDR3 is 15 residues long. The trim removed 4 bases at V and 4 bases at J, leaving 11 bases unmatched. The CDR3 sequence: CASSTNRGGEYEQYF. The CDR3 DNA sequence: TGTGCCAGCAGCACTAATCGGGGAGGGGAATACGAGCAGTACTTC.

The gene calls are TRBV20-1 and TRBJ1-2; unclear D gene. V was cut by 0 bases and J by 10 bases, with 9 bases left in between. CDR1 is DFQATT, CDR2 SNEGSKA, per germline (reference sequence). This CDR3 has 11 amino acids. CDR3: CSARDGEDYTF. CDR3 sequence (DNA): TGCAGTGCTAGAGATGGGGAGGACTACACCTTC.

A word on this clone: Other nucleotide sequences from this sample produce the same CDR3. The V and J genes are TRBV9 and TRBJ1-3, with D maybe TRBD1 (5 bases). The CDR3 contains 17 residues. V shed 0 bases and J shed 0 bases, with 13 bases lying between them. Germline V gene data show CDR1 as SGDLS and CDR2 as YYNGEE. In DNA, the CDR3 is TGTGCCAGCAGCGTAGAAGGGTTGGGGCTCTCTGGAAACACCATATATTTT. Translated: CASSVEGLGLSGNTIYF.

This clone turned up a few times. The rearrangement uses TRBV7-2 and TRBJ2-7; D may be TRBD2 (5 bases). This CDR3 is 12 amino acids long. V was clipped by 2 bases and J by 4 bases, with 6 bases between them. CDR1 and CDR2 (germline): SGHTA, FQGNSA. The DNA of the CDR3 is TGTGCCAGCAGCTTAACGGGGTACGAGCAGTACTTC. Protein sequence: CASSLTGYEQYF.

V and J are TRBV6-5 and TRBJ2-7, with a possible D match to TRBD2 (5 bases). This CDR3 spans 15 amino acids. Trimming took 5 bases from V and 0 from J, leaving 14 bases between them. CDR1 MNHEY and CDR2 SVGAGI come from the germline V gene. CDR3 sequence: CASSRADGGSYEQYF. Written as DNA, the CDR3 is TGTGCCAGCAGTAGGGCCGATGGAGGCTCCTACGAGCAGTACTTC.

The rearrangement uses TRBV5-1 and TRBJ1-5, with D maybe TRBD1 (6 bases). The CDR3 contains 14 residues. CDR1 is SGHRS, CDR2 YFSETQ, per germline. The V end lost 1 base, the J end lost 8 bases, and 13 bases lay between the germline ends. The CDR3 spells CASSLSAGVEPQHF. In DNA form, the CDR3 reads TGCGCCAGCAGCTTGTCGGCAGGGGTTGAGCCCCAGCATTTT.

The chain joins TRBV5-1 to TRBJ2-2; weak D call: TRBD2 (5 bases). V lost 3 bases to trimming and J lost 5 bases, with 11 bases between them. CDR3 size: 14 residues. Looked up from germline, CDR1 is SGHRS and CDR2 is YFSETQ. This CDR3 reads CASSSAPGTGELFF. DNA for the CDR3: TGCGCCAGCAGCTCGGCGCCGGGGACCGGGGAGCTGTTTTTT.

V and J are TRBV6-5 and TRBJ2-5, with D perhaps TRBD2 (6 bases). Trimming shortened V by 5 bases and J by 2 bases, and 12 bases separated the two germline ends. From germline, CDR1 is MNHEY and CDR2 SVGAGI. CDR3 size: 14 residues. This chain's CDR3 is CASSATSRQETQYF. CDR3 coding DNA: TGTGCCAGCAGTGCGACTAGTCGGCAAGAGACCCAGTACTTC.

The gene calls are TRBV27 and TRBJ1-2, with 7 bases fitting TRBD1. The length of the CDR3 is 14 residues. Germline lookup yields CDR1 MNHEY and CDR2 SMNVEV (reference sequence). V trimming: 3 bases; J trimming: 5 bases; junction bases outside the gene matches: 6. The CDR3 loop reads CASSLKQGGYGYTF. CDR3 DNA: TGTGCCAGCAGTTTGAAGCAGGGGGGATATGGCTACACCTTC.

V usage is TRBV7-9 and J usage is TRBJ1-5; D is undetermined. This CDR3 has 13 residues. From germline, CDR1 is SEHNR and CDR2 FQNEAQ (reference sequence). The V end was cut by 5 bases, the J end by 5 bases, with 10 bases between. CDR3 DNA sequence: TGTGCCAGCAGCCCAGTGGGAGATCAGCCCCAGCATTTT. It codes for CASSPVGDQPQHF.

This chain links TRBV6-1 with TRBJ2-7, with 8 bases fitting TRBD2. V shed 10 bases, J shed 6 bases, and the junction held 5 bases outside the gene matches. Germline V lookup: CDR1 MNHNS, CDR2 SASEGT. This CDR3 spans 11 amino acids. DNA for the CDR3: TGTGCCACGGGAGGGTTTGGCGAGCAGTACTTC. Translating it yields CATGGFGEQYF.

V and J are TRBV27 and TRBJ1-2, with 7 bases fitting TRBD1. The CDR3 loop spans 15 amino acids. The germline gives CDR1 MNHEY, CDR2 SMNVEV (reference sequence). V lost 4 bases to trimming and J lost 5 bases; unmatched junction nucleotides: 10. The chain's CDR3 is CASSSAWTGVYGYTF. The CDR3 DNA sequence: TGTGCCAGCAGTTCCGCCTGGACAGGAGTTTATGGCTACACCTTC.

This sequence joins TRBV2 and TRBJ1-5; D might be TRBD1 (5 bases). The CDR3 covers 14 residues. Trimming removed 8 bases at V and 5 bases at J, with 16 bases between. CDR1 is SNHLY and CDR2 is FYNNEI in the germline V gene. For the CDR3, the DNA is TGTGCCAGCTCGTCCGAGGGAGGGGATCAGCCCCAGCATTTT. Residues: CASSSEGGDQPQHF. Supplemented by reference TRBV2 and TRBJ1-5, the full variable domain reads EPEVTQTPSHQVTQMGQEVILRCVPISNHLYFYWYRQILGQKVEFLVSFYNNEISEKSEIFDDQFSVERPDGSNFTLKIRSTKLEDSAMYFCASSSEGGDQPQHFGDGTRLSIL.

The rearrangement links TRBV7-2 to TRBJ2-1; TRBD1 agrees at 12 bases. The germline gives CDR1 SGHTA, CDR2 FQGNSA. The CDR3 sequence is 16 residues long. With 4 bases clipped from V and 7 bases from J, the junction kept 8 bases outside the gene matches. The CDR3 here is CASSSRRGQGANEQFF. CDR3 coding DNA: TGTGCCAGCAGCTCCCGGCGGGGACAGGGGGCAAATGAGCAGTTCTTC.

The CDR3 bases are TGTGCCAGCTCTCCCATCGGGACAGGGGATGGCTACACCTTC. Residues: CASSPIGTGDGYTF. This rearrangement joins TRBV18 to TRBJ1-2; 10 bases map to TRBD1. V lost 6 bases, J lost 6 bases, and 7 bases stayed unmatched. Germline lookup yields CDR1 KGHSH and CDR2 LQKENI. The CDR3 contains 14 residues.

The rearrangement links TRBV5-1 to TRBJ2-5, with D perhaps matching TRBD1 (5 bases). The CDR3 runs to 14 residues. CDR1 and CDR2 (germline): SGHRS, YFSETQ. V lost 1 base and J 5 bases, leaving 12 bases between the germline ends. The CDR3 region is CASSLQGNTETQYF. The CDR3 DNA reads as TGCGCCAGCAGCTTGCAGGGTAACACGGAGACCCAGTACTTC.

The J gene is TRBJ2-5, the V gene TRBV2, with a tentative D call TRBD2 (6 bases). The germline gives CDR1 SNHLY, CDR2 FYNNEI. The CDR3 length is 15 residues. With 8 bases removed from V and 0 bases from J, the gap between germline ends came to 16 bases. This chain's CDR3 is CASGGLPGYQETQYF. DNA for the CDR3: TGTGCCAGCGGGGGACTCCCGGGGTACCAAGAGACCCAGTACTTC.

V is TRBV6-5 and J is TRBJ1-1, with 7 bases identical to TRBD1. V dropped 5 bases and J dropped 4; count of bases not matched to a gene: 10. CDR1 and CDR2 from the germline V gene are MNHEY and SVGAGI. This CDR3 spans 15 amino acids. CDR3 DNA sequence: TGTGCCAGCAGTCTCGGGACAGCAGCAGTCACTGAAGCTTTCTTT. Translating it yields CASSLGTAAVTEAFF.

Here the CDR3 reads CASSLGVGLAIWDEQFF. CDR3 nucleotide sequence: TGTGCCAGCAGCTTAGGTGTGGGACTAGCGATTTGGGATGAGCAGTTCTTC. The rearrangement links TRBV7-2 to TRBJ2-1; 10 nucleotides line up with TRBD2. Trimming removed 1 base from V and 8 bases from J; junction bases left unmatched: 11. From germline, CDR1 is SGHTA and CDR2 FQGNSA. The CDR3 sequence is 17 residues long. Complete variable domain (other parts from reference TRBV7-2 and TRBJ2-1): GAGVSQSPSNKVTEKGKDVELRCDPISGHTALYWYRQSLGQGLEFLIYFQGNSAPDKSGLPSDRFSAERTGGSVSTLTIQRTQQEDSAVYLCASSLGVGLAIWDEQFFGPGTRLTVL.

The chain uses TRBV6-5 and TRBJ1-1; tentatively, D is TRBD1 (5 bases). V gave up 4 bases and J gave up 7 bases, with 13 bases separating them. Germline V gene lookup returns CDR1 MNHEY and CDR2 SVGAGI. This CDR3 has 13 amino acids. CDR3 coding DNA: TGTGCCAGCAGTTCTGAGACAGTGATTGAAGCTTTCTTT. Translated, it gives CASSSETVIEAFF.

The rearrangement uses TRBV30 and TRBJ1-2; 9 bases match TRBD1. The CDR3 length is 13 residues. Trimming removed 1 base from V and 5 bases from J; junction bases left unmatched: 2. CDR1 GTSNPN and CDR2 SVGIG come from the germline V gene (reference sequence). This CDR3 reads CAWSGQGGYGYTF. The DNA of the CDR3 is TGTGCCTGGAGTGGACAGGGGGGGTATGGCTACACCTTC.

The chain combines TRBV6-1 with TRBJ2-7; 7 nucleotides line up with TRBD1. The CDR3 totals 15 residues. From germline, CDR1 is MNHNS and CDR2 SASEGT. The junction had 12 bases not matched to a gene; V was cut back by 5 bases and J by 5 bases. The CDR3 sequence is CASSPTGASGDEQYF. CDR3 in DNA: TGTGCCAGCAGTCCCACAGGGGCCTCTGGGGACGAGCAGTACTTC.